This T cell receptor beta chain was captured by sequencing in a study of blood T cell repertoires in COVID-19. Overall study: The origin of the acute and convalescent COVID-19 samples was the United States, Italy and Spain. PBMCs, B-cell-depleted T cells, or T cells provided the cDNA or gDNA that made up the material.

In germline, CDR1 is KGHSH, CDR2 LQKENI. V dropped 6 bases and J dropped 3; count of bases not matched to a gene: 5. This CDR3 is built from 15 residues. Original handling: Reference gene primers were amplified, and this amplification served to estimate nucleated cell counts. TCRdb's copy holds only in-frame clones and misses some; the assay was immunoSEQ multiplex PCR. V and J calls and clone size are those listed in that table; D and trimming were worked out from the DNA. This table holds about 270,000 clones, approximately 85% found once. Participants spanned ages roughly 18 to 90 years and resided in 24 US areas.

The chain uses TRBV18 and TRBJ1-5, with 10 bases fitting TRBD1. The receptor comes from a woman aged 50 to 60 with acute COVID-19. Sequencing was done on a sample of PBMCs or T cells enriched from blood (not recorded which). CDR3 nucleotide sequence: TGTGCCAGCTCCACGACAGGGGGCTTCAATCAGCCCCAGCATTTT. Encoded protein: CASSTTGGFNQPQHF.